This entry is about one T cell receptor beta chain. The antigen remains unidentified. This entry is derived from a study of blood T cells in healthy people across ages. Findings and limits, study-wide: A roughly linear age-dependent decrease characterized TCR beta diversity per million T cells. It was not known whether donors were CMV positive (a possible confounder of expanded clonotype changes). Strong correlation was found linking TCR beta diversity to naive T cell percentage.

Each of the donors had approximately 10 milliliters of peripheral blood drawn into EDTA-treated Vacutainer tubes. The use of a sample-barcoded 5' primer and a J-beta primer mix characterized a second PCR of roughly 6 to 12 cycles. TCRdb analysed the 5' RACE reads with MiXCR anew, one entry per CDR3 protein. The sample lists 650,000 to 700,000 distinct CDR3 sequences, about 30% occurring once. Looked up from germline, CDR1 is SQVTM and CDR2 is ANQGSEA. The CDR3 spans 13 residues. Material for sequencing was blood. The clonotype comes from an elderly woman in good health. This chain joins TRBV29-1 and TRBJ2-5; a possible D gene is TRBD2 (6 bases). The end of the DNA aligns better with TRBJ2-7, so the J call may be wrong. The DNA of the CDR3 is TGCAGCGTTGAAGGAGGGGAGGACTACGAGCAGTACTTC. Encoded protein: CSVEGGEDYEQYF.